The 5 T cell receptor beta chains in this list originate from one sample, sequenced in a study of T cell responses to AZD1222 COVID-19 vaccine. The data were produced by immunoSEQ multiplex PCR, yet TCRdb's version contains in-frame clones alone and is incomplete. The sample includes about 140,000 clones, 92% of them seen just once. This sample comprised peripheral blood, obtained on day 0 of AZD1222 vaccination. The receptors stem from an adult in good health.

This chain's CDR3 is CASSSTDTGELFF. The CDR3 bases are TGTGCCAGCAGCTCCACAGACACCGGGGAGCTGTTTTTT. V usage is TRBV6-5 and J usage is TRBJ2-2; D remains ambiguous. Per germline, CDR1 MNHEY and CDR2 SVGAGI. The CDR3 has 13 residues. V gave up 6 bases and J gave up 3 bases, with 8 bases separating them.

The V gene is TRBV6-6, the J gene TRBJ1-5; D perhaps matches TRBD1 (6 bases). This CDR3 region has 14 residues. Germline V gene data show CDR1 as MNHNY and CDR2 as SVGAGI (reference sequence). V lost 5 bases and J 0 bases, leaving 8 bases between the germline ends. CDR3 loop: CASSEGHSNQPQHF. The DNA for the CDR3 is TGTGCCAGCAGTGAGGGACATAGCAATCAGCCCCAGCATTTT.

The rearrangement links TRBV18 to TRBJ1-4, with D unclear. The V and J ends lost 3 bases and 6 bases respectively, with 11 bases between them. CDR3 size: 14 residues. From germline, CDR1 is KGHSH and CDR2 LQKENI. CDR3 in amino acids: CASSPGRSHEKLFF. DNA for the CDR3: TGTGCCAGCTCACCCGGCAGGTCCCATGAAAAACTGTTTTTT.

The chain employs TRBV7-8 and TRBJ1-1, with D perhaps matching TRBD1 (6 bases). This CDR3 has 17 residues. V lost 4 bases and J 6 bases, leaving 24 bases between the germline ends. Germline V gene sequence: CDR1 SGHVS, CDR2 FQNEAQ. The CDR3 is CASSYLTDRFEGAEAFF. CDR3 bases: TGTGCCAGCAGCTATCTCACCGACAGGTTTGAGGGTGCTGAAGCTTTCTTT.

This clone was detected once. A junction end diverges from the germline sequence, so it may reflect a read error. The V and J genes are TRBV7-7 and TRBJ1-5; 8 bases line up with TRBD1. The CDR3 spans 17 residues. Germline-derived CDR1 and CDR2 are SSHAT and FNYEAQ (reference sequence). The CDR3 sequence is CASRPQGAPYSNQPQHF. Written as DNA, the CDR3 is TGTGCTAGCAGGCCTCAGGGGGCCCCTTATAGCAATCAGCCCCAGCATTTT.